These T cell receptor beta chains were read from a single sample in a study of long-term antiretroviral therapy in people with HIV. Measured with immunoSEQ multiplex PCR; TCRdb has only the in-frame clones, and not every one. The table records under 9,000 clones, about 85% of them present only once. Material: unsorted PBMCs, obtained about 2.5 years before starting antiretroviral therapy. The receptor set was obtained from a man between 40 and 49 years old with HIV. The CDR3 runs from the conserved cysteine through the conserved F or W. The D gene is left open where the match is weak. Where a row states a size, it is once, few, many or the class of an expanded clone; other rows omit it.

d_gene,abundance,v_gene,j_gene,CDR3aa,CDR3nt
TRBD1,-,TRBV18,TRBJ1-1,CASSLQQGGDTEAFF,TGTGCCAGCTCACTACAGCAGGGGGGGGATACTGAAGCTTTCTTT
-,-,TRBV6-5,TRBJ2-2,CASSRAPGSGELFF,TGTGCCAGCAGCCGCGCGCCAGGGTCCGGGGAGCTGTTTTTT
-,once,TRBV9,TRBJ1-1,CASSRRGTANTEAFF,TGTGCCAGCAGCAGACGCGGGACGGCGAACACTGAAGCTTTCTTT
-,-,TRBV7-9,TRBJ1-1,CASSPRESEAFF,TGTGCCAGCAGCCCCAGGGAATCTGAAGCTTTCTTT
-,-,TRBV2,TRBJ1-5,CASSLRGRDNQPQHF,TGTGCCAGCAGTCTTCGGGGGCGGGACAATCAGCCCCAGCATTTT
TRBD1,-,TRBV5-6,TRBJ1-3,CASSLGEIRRGLGNTIYF,TGTGCCAGCAGCTTGGGAGAGATTCGCAGGGGGCTAGGAAACACCATATATTTT
-,-,TRBV23-1,TRBJ2-6,CASREGGANVLTF,TGCGCCAGCCGCGAGGGTGGGGCCAACGTCCTGACTTTC
-,-,TRBV14,TRBJ1-2,CASSQDLLAPLYGYTF,TGTGCCAGCAGCCAAGATCTATTGGCTCCTTTATATGGCTACACCTTC
TRBD2,-,TRBV10-3,TRBJ2-1,CAISEGASGGEFFEQFF,TGTGCCATCAGTGAAGGGGCTAGCGGGGGAGAATTTTTTGAGCAGTTCTTC
TRBD2,-,TRBV4-1,TRBJ2-3,CASSQATGLAVSDTQYF,TGCGCCAGCAGCCAAGCGACCGGACTAGCGGTCTCAGATACGCAGTATTTT
-,-,TRBV6-6,TRBJ2-7,CASSPDYEQYF,TGTGCCAGCAGCCCTGATTACGAGCAGTACTTC
-,-,TRBV5-4,TRBJ2-3,CASSLDQRASTDTQYF,TGTGCCAGCAGCTTGGATCAGCGGGCTAGCACAGATACGCAGTATTTT
-,-,TRBV5-6,TRBJ2-7,CASSLGQATYEQYF,TGTGCCAGCAGCTTGGGACAGGCCACCTACGAGCAGTACTTC
TRBD1,few,TRBV28,TRBJ1-2,CASGQGKYYYTF,TGTGCCAGCGGACAGGGCAAATATTACTACACCTTC
-,-,TRBV4-1,TRBJ2-3,CASSQASQGGTDTQYF,TGCGCCAGCAGCCAAGCCTCGCAGGGAGGCACAGATACGCAGTATTTT
TRBD1,medium-sized,TRBV4-3,TRBJ2-2,CASSQDGTGSTGELFF,TGCGCCAGCAGCCAAGATGGGACAGGGTCCACCGGGGAGCTGTTTTTT
-,-,TRBV4-3,TRBJ2-7,CASSQDRFGNYEQYF,TGCGCCAGCAGCCAAGATCGGTTCGGAAACTACGAGCAGTACTTC
-,-,TRBV25-1,TRBJ1-2,CASSEGIGANYGYTF,TGTGCCAGCAGTGAAGGGATTGGAGCTAACTATGGCTACACCTTC
-,-,TRBV4-2,TRBJ2-1,CASSQVSGPFLEQFF,TGTGCCAGCAGCCAAGTTTCCGGGCCCTTCCTCGAGCAGTTCTTC
-,-,TRBV19,TRBJ1-6,CATRPDQGNSPLHF,TGTGCCACCCGACCCGACCAGGGGAATTCACCCCTCCACTTT
-,few,TRBV5-1,TRBJ1-1,CASSFNSGTEAFF,TGCGCCAGCAGCTTTAACAGCGGCACTGAAGCTTTCTTT
TRBD1,-,TRBV2,TRBJ2-7,CASSDRTGSYEQYF,TGTGCCAGCAGTGATCGGACAGGGTCCTACGAGCAGTACTTC
-,-,TRBV6-1,TRBJ2-7,CASSPRYEQYF,TGTGCCAGCAGTCCAAGATACGAGCAGTACTTC
TRBD1,-,TRBV6-4,TRBJ1-5,CATKKGTGRLNQPQHF,TGTGCCACCAAAAAGGGGACAGGGAGATTAAATCAGCCCCAGCATTTT
-,-,TRBV30,TRBJ2-1,CAWSVQGNEQFF,TGTGCCTGGAGTGTCCAGGGCAATGAGCAGTTCTTC
-,few,TRBV5-4,TRBJ1-1,CASRDVMQEEAFF,TGTGCCAGCAGAGATGTCATGCAGGAGGAAGCTTTCTTT
-,-,TRBV4-3,TRBJ1-2,CASSQDDKGYGYTF,TGCGCCAGCAGCCAAGATGATAAAGGCTATGGCTACACCTTC
-,-,TRBV28,TRBJ2-3,CASSSTQGASQYF,TGTGCCAGCAGTTCCACACAGGGCGCGTCGCAGTATTTT
-,-,TRBV12-5,TRBJ2-1,CASGLVLGEHEQFF,TGTGCTAGTGGTTTGGTACTGGGGGAACATGAGCAGTTCTTC
TRBD1,-,TRBV7-9,TRBJ1-2,CASSSQGQGEGSGYTF,TGTGCCAGCAGCTCACAGGGACAGGGAGAGGGTTCTGGCTACACCTTC
-,large,TRBV11-2,TRBJ2-7,CASTLLYEDAYEQYF,TGTGCCAGCACCCTTCTTTACGAGGATGCCTACGAGCAGTACTTC
-,-,TRBV30,TRBJ2-7,CASSKVDGSYEQYF,TGTGCCAGTTCGAAGGTTGACGGCTCCTACGAGCAGTACTTC
TRBD1,-,TRBV13,TRBJ2-2,CASSPGTGVTGELFF,TGTGCCAGCAGCCCCGGGACAGGGGTCACCGGGGAGCTGTTTTTT
-,-,TRBV5-6,TRBJ2-7,CASSLTLNYEQYF,TGTGCCAGCAGCTTGACGCTAAACTACGAGCAGTACTTC
-,-,TRBV30,TRBJ2-3,CAWSVLGVGTDTQYF,TGTGCCTGGAGTGTACTGGGGGTTGGGACAGATACGCAGTATTTT
TRBD2,-,TRBV5-4,TRBJ2-7,CASSSLAGPFYEQYF,TGTGCCAGCAGCTCACTAGCGGGGCCCTTCTACGAGCAGTACTTC
-,-,TRBV6-1,TRBJ1-5,CASSGPGWGQGQPQHF,TGTGCCAGCAGTGGACCAGGGTGGGGTCAAGGTCAGCCCCAGCATTTT
-,-,TRBV27,TRBJ2-3,CASSLGGNTDTQYF,TGTGCCAGCAGTTTAGGGGGAAACACAGATACGCAGTATTTT
-,-,TRBV18,TRBJ1-1,CASRGGANTEAFF,TGTGCCAGCAGAGGGGGGGCGAACACTGAAGCTTTCTTT
-,-,TRBV5-6,TRBJ1-6,CASSLEGRGYNSPLHF,TGTGCCAGCAGCTTGGAGGGGAGGGGCTATAATTCACCCCTCCACTTT
-,-,TRBV4-1,TRBJ1-6,CASSQERANNSPLHF,TGCGCCAGCAGCCAAGAGAGAGCCAATAATTCACCCCTCCACTTT
TRBD1,-,TRBV5-1,TRBJ1-1,CASSAGTGLEAFF,TGCGCCAGCAGCGCCGGGACAGGACTTGAAGCTTTCTTT
TRBD1,-,TRBV19,TRBJ2-7,CASSIPGQGTGEQYF,TGTGCCAGTAGTATCCCGGGACAGGGGACCGGCGAGCAGTACTTC